Listed below are T cell receptor beta chains from one sample, sequenced in a study of cytomegalovirus exposure and HLA in healthy donors. TCRdb's table, derived via immunoSEQ multiplex PCR, lists solely in-frame clones and lacks some. The data show 150,000 to 200,000 clones, roughly nine tenths seen once. Source material: PBMCs. These TCRs come from a woman under 40 in good health and CMV-seronegative. The CDR3 runs from the conserved cysteine through the conserved F or W.

V: TRBV28
J: TRBJ2-7
CDR3: CAHRAGGPIYEQYF

V: TRBV11-2
J: TRBJ2-5
CDR3: CASSFGFSSQETQYF

V: TRBV30
J: TRBJ1-6
CDR3: CAWSVRWGNSPLHF

V: TRBV7-2
J: TRBJ2-3
CDR3: CASSLFPSGTSTDTQYF

V: TRBV30
J: TRBJ2-3
CDR3: CAWSRGPVATQYF

V: TRBV29-1
J: TRBJ2-5
CDR3: CSVHVEVWQETQYF

V: TRBV6-1
J: TRBJ1-2
CDR3: CASRGTGLVYGYTF

V: TRBV25-1
J: TRBJ2-5
CDR3: CASSREGARKTQYF

V: TRBV2
J: TRBJ1-1
CDR3: CASSEFHFMNTEAFF

V: TRBV14
J: TRBJ2-1
CDR3: CASSQDIDEQFF

V: TRBV6-5
J: TRBJ1-1
CDR3: CASVLSGTVNTEAFF

V: TRBV9
J: TRBJ2-1
CDR3: CASSVAIVAGGYNEQFF

V: TRBV2
J: TRBJ1-5
CDR3: CASSETGGNQPQHF

V: TRBV30
J: TRBJ2-7
CDR3: CAWEKSSYEQYF

V: TRBV7-2
J: TRBJ2-3
CDR3: CASSLESMATGRGDTQYF

V: TRBV27
J: TRBJ2-5
CDR3: CASSLSQAWGQETQYF

V: TRBV28
J: TRBJ2-7
CDR3: CASSLWAYEQYF

V: TRBV6-5
J: TRBJ2-3
CDR3: CASSSGQGRTDTQYF

V: TRBV9
J: TRBJ1-3
CDR3: CASSALPGGEGNTIYF

V: TRBV30
J: TRBJ2-6
CDR3: CAWRVLSSGANVLTF

V: TRBV11-2
J: TRBJ1-3
CDR3: CASSLDGPGNTIYF

V: TRBV4-2
J: TRBJ2-7
CDR3: CASSQIDRAYEQYF

V: TRBV5-1
J: TRBJ2-3
CDR3: CASSTSGFTDTQYF

V: TRBV29-1
J: TRBJ2-3
CDR3: CSVGSFTDTQYF

V: TRBV7-9
J: TRBJ2-5
CDR3: CASSLDHSGGTQETQYF

V: TRBV5-1
J: TRBJ1-1
CDR3: CASSLSAGAWAEAFF

V: TRBV5-1
J: TRBJ1-2
CDR3: CASSPESYGYTF

V: TRBV4-1
J: TRBJ2-1
CDR3: CASSRTTGGTYNEQFF

V: TRBV19
J: TRBJ2-5
CDR3: CASSAGRETQYF

V: TRBV6-5
J: TRBJ2-3
CDR3: CASSLTGVISTDTQYF

V: TRBV30
J: TRBJ2-7
CDR3: CAVLSGRGTYEQYF

V: TRBV27
J: TRBJ2-1
CDR3: CASSFFQGEYNEQFF

V: TRBV27
J: TRBJ2-7
CDR3: CASSLSGRRYEQYF

V: TRBV11-2
J: TRBJ1-5
CDR3: CASSLGQGNQPQHF

V: TRBV7-2
J: TRBJ1-5
CDR3: CASSLGPGSQPQHF

V: TRBV10-3
J: TRBJ2-6
CDR3: CASQTGSGANVLTF

V: TRBV7-2
J: TRBJ2-3
CDR3: CASSFQSGGGDTQYF

V: TRBV5-5
J: TRBJ1-4
CDR3: CASSLPQKYEKLFF

V: TRBV5-1
J: TRBJ2-5
CDR3: CASSSPALDQETQYF

V: TRBV30
J: TRBJ1-3
CDR3: CAWRQGSERITIYF

V: TRBV7-2
J: TRBJ2-7
CDR3: CASSLALGQGAYEQYF

V: TRBV7-6
J: TRBJ2-1
CDR3: CASSSGQYNEQFF

V: TRBV2
J: TRBJ2-5
CDR3: CASSEGPSRGQYF

V: TRBV4-3
J: TRBJ2-3
CDR3: CASSQRPSGGLTDTQYF

V: TRBV7-8
J: TRBJ2-7
CDR3: CASSLGTSGVEQYF

V: TRBV7-2
J: TRBJ1-2
CDR3: CASSLQGRGYTF

V: TRBV9
J: TRBJ2-7
CDR3: CASSAGLAGGVNEQYF

V: TRBV4-2
J: TRBJ2-1
CDR3: CASSQAGIGGEDEQFF

V: TRBV29-1
J: TRBJ2-7
CDR3: CSARPGGSEYEQYF

V: TRBV6-5
J: TRBJ2-5
CDR3: CASSYGQGLAQETQYF